The T cell receptor beta chain described here comes from a study of T-cell reconstitution after alpha-beta-depleted transplantation in children. Study outcomes and limitations: It was reported that alpha-beta T cells came from several hundred expanded graft clones (about two months after transplant).

From germline, CDR1 is DFQATT and CDR2 SNEGSKA (reference sequence). The CDR3 totals 17 residues. J gave up 1 base and V 4 bases, and 14 bases lay outside the gene matches. Preparation of the TCRbeta library used unique molecular identifiers. TCRdb used MiXCR to reprocess the PCR reads, holding one entry per CDR3 protein. The repertoire holds 550,000 to 600,000 distinct CDR3 sequences, with 23% as singletons. This clonotype showed up many times. Its antigen is unknown. The rearrangement joins TRBV20-1 to TRBJ1-1, with 8 bases that match TRBD1. This clonotype was sampled from a boy under two years old who had a stem cell transplant for acute myeloid leukemia, so the T cells may come from the graft donor. Material: PBMCs, mostly from graft donor cells, obtained 360 days after TCRalphabeta/CD19-depleted stem cell transplant. CDR3 nucleotide sequence: TGCAGTGCTATGGCCGACAGGGGTTTCCTCTGGAACACTGAAGCTTTCTTT. It translates to CSAMADRGFLWNTEAFF.